The 14 T cell receptor beta chains presented below share a single source sample, sequenced in a study of T-cell memory formation after mild COVID-19. TCRdb re-called the 5' RACE reads through MiXCR, storing one row per CDR3 protein. The data show over 12,000 distinct CDR3 sequences, about 21% seen once. The specimen was PBMCs or a T cell subset sorted from them (not recorded which). These receptors came from an adult woman who had mild COVID-19 (a few samples of this study predate the infection). Cell type and time point are not known.

This clonotype has a count of ten or more. The chain joins TRBV7-7 to TRBJ2-3; a possible D gene is TRBD1 (5 bases). CDR3 length equals 14 residues. Trimming left V 2 bases short and J 4 bases short, with 10 bases between. Germline V gene lookup returns CDR1 SSHAT and CDR2 FNYEAQ (reference sequence). This CDR3 reads CASSLRGFSDTQYF. Written as DNA, the CDR3 is TGTGCCAGCAGCTTAAGGGGATTCTCAGATACGCAGTATTTT.

This clonotype was observed at least ten times. The J gene is TRBJ1-5, the V gene TRBV6-2 or TRBV6-3, with 9 bases that match TRBD1. The V gene end was trimmed by 6 bases and the J gene end by 4 bases; junction bases not matched to a gene: 7. There are 15 residues in the CDR3. Looked up from germline, CDR1 is MNHEY and CDR2 is SVGEGT. The CDR3 reads CASRRGTGWNQPQHF. Written as DNA, the CDR3 is TGTGCCAGCAGGAGAGGGACAGGGTGGAATCAGCCCCAGCATTTT.

This clonotype was counted at least ten times. V and J are TRBV19 and TRBJ2-7, with a tentative D call TRBD2 (5 bases). The germline V gene has CDR1 LNHDA and CDR2 SQIVND (reference sequence). The CDR3 consists of 13 residues. The V end lost 5 bases, the J end lost 3 bases, and 11 bases lay between the germline ends. The CDR3 region has the DNA TGTGCCAGTAGTGGAGCGGACTTCTACGAGCAGTACTTC. Its protein is CASSGADFYEQYF.

J is TRBJ2-1 and V is TRBV29-1, with a possible D match to TRBD1 (5 bases). V lost 0 bases to trimming and J lost 0 bases, with 15 bases between them. Germline V CDR1 and CDR2: SQVTM, ANQGSEA. The CDR3 covers 17 residues. The CDR3 nucleotides read TGCAGCGTTGAAGAGGACACCGGTTGGTACTCCTACAATGAGCAGTTCTTC. Translating it yields CSVEEDTGWYSYNEQFF.

This clonotype showed up many times. This chain joins TRBV5-1 and TRBJ1-1; TRBD1 agrees at 8 bases. The V and J ends lost 4 bases and 6 bases, in that order; junction bases with no gene match: 2. The CDR3 is 12 amino acids. The germline V gene encodes CDR1 SGHRS and CDR2 YFSETQ. The CDR3 protein is CASSDRGAEAFF. The CDR3 coding sequence is TGCGCCAGCAGCGACAGGGGCGCTGAAGCTTTCTTT.

This chain joins TRBV11-1 and TRBJ2-7; 8 bases match TRBD1. The germline V gene encodes CDR1 SGHAT and CDR2 FQDESV (reference sequence). Trimming cost V 0 bases and J 5 bases; bases outside gene matches: 6. The CDR3 sequence is 15 residues long. The CDR3 region has the DNA TGTGCCAGCAGCTTAGCGGGACAGGCCCTCGACGAGCAGTACTTC. Its translation: CASSLAGQALDEQYF.

This clonotype was seen at least ten times. The CDR3 DNA sequence: TGCGCCAGCAGCCAAGGACTCTCCATGGTCGCAACTAATGAAAAACTGTTTTTT. Residues: CASSQGLSMVATNEKLFF. The chain combines TRBV4-3 with TRBJ1-4; no clear D. The CDR3 is made up of 18 amino acids. Germline values: CDR1 LGHNA, CDR2 YSLEER. Between the trimmed V and J ends, which lost 1 base and 0 bases, there was a span of 15 bases.

The gene calls are TRBV3-1 and TRBJ2-3; no clear D gene. Trimming took 4 bases from V and 2 from J, leaving 13 bases between them. Germline V gene lookup returns CDR1 LGHDT and CDR2 YNNKEL (reference sequence). The CDR3 has 15 amino acids. The CDR3 is CASSPRRMSTDTQYF. CDR3 DNA: TGTGCCAGCAGCCCTCGCAGGATGTCCACAGATACGCAGTATTTT.

This clonotype was counted many times. The rearrangement links TRBV7-3 to TRBJ2-1; possibly TRBD2 for D (6 bases). The CDR3 length is 15 residues. Germline V CDR1 and CDR2: SGHTA, FQGTGA. The V and J ends lost 6 bases and 2 bases respectively, with 14 bases between them. CDR3 protein: CASSSNGLTYNEQFF. CDR3 sequence (DNA): TGTGCCAGCAGTTCCAACGGACTAACCTACAATGAGCAGTTCTTC.

This clonotype was found many times. The chain combines TRBV7-9 with TRBJ2-1; D remains unclear. V lost 5 bases to trimming and J lost 9 bases, with 17 bases between them. The CDR3 sequence is 14 residues long. In germline, CDR1 is SEHNR, CDR2 FQNEAQ (reference sequence). The CDR3 DNA reads TGTGCCAGCAGCCCCTCCCCTTCTAATGGTGAGCAGTTCTTC. It translates to CASSPSPSNGEQFF.

The sample holds many counts of this clonotype. J is TRBJ2-7 and V is TRBV11-1, with 15 bases that match TRBD2. The CDR3 contains 17 residues. Germline CDR1 is SGHAT and CDR2 is FQDESV (reference sequence). With 5 bases clipped from V and 2 bases from J, the junction kept 7 bases outside the gene matches. The CDR3 sequence is CASSPGLAGGFAYEQYF. DNA for the CDR3: TGTGCCAGCAGCCCGGGACTAGCGGGAGGCTTTGCCTACGAGCAGTACTTC.

The table lists this clonotype with many counts. This chain uses TRBV11-2 with TRBJ1-5; no clear D. CDR3 size: 14 residues. Trimming removed 5 bases at V and 1 base at J, with 9 bases between. Germline V CDR1 and CDR2: SGHAT, FQNNGV. CDR3 DNA: TGTGCCAGCAGCGACTCCGACAGCAATCAGCCCCAGCATTTT. This gives the protein CASSDSDSNQPQHF.

This clonotype was observed many times. The V call is TRBV4-1, the J call TRBJ2-7; D not resolved. CDR1 and CDR2 (germline): MGHRA, YSYEKL. This CDR3 is 13 amino acids long. The V end lost 0 bases, the J end lost 3 bases, and 6 bases lay between the germline ends. The CDR3 loop reads CASSQERIYEQYF. In DNA form, the CDR3 reads TGCGCCAGCAGCCAAGAGCGAATCTACGAGCAGTACTTC.

This clonotype was detected many times. The chain links TRBV7-6 to TRBJ1-5; 8 bases agree with TRBD1. This CDR3 is built from 14 residues. Per the germline V gene, CDR1 is SGHVS and CDR2 is FNYEAQ. J was trimmed by 2 bases and V by 6 bases; bases with no gene match: 3. The CDR3 sequence: CASRGTGRNQPQHF. The CDR3, as DNA: TGTGCCAGCAGGGGGACAGGACGCAATCAGCCCCAGCATTTT.